The clone carrying this T cell receptor (beta chain) appeared many times. The CDR3 is made up of 13 amino acids. Germline V gene data show CDR1 as SGHTA and CDR2 as FQGNSA. V lost 4 bases and J lost 2, with 8 bases in between. TCRdb used MiXCR to reprocess the 5' RACE reads, holding one entry per CDR3 protein. The sample yields 150,000 to 200,000 distinct CDR3 sequences, around a tenth seen once. This sample is part of a study of T-cell memory formation after mild COVID-19. The chain is built from TRBV7-2 and TRBJ1-1, with D unclear. The sample consisted of PBMCs or a T cell subset sorted from them (not recorded which). This sequence originates from a man aged 18 to 30 who had mild COVID-19 (a few samples of this study predate the infection). Cell type and time point are not known. CDR3 sequence reads: CASSSDPNTEAFF. The CDR3 bases are TGTGCCAGCAGCTCCGACCCTAACACTGAAGCTTTCTTT.